The T cell receptor beta chain under discussion was sequenced for a study of CD8+ T cells in alopecia areata. This clone was seen only a few times. This sample's treatment: oral pan-JAK inhibitor, 5-10 mg twice daily. TCR sequencing used cDNA made by reverse transcription of extracted RNA. Repertoires were generated with immunoSEQ multiplex PCR, while TCRdb's copy carries only in-frame clones and drops some. The table has more than 200,000 clones, 66% seen once. The sequencing here drew on CD4+ T cells sorted from blood, taken at approximately week 45, from a patient treated with tofacitinib. This sequence was found in a human donor with alopecia areata.

CDR3 amino acids: CASSIGQLSGYTF. CDR3 bases: TGTGCCAGTAGTATTGGACAGCTAAGCGGCTACACCTTC. This chain links TRBV19 with TRBJ1-2; possibly TRBD1 for D (6 bases). This CDR3 has 13 amino acids. CDR1 is LNHDA and CDR2 is SQIVND in the germline V gene (reference sequence). The ends were cut back, 3 bases at V and 8 bases at J, with 13 bases in the middle.